Following are 12 T cell receptor beta chains from one sample sequenced in a study of blood T cell repertoires in COVID-19. The table came from immunoSEQ multiplex PCR; TCRdb's copy has only in-frame clones and leaves some out. The data show more than 150,000 clones, 80% to 90% seen once. Sample: peripheral blood. These receptors all come from a man under 40 with active or convalescent COVID-19.

This sequence joins TRBV3-1 (or the pseudogene TRBV3-2) and TRBJ2-1; weak D call: TRBD2 (5 bases). The CDR3 has 17 residues. The V gene lost 1 base and the J gene lost 0 bases, with 13 bases spanning the gap. Germline V gene sequence: CDR1 LGHDT, CDR2 YNNKEL (reference sequence). CDR3 amino acids: CASSQVGGSGSYNEQFF. CDR3 sequence (DNA): TGTGCCAGCAGCCAAGTCGGAGGCAGCGGCTCCTACAATGAGCAGTTCTTC.

This chain's CDR3 is CAWGAGEAKNIQYF. In nucleotides, the CDR3 is TGTGCCTGGGGGGCGGGAGAAGCCAAAAACATTCAGTACTTC. The genes are TRBV30 and TRBJ2-4, with 7 positions matching TRBD2. V lost 5 bases and J lost 0; bases outside the gene matches: 4. Germline CDR1 is GTSNPN and CDR2 is SVGIG (reference sequence). The CDR3 consists of 14 residues.

The V call is TRBV19, the J call TRBJ2-4, with TRBD2 identical over 9 bases. Germline V gene sequence: CDR1 LNHDA, CDR2 SQIVND (reference sequence). The CDR3 covers 17 residues. Unmatched junction bases numbered 7, after V lost 0 bases and J lost 4 bases. This chain's CDR3 is CASSIDPASGDKNIQYF. The CDR3 bases are TGTGCCAGTAGTATAGATCCCGCTAGCGGGGATAAAAACATTCAGTACTTC.

V gene TRBV7-8 combines with J gene TRBJ1-5; maybe TRBD1 (5 bases). The CDR3 consists of 15 residues. CDR1 SGHVS and CDR2 FQNEAQ come from the germline V gene. Deletions cut 1 base from V and 3 bases from J, with 10 bases between. The CDR3 coding sequence is TGTGCCAGCAGCTTAGAGGGCAGGGTCAATCAGCCCCAGCATTTT. This encodes CASSLEGRVNQPQHF. Looking up the rest from reference TRBV7-8 and TRBJ1-5 gives the full variable domain: GAGVSQSPRYKVAKRGQDVALRCDPISGHVSLFWYQQALGQGPEFLTYFQNEAQLDKSGLPSDRFFAERPEGSVSTLKIQRTQQEDSAVYLCASSLEGRVNQPQHFGDGTRLSIL.

CDR3 residues: CASEGNYGYTF. In DNA form, the CDR3 reads TGTGCCAGCGAGGGTAACTATGGCTACACCTTC. The V and J genes are TRBV25-1 and TRBJ1-2; D not certain. Germline-derived CDR1 and CDR2 are MGHDK and SYGVNS. This CDR3 comprises 11 residues. The V end was cut by 8 bases, the J end by 1 base, with 5 bases between.

The rearrangement uses TRBV6-1 and TRBJ1-5; TRBD1 is a possible D gene (6 bases). V lost 0 bases, J lost 1 base, and 10 bases lay in between. CDR3 length equals 16 residues. CDR1 is MNHNS and CDR2 is SASEGT in the germline V gene. The CDR3 DNA reads as TGTGCCAGCAGTGAAGCCGGGACACAAAGCAATCAGCCCCAGCATTTT. Its protein is CASSEAGTQSNQPQHF.

This rearrangement joins TRBV30 to TRBJ1-4; no definite D call. The V gene lost 5 bases and the J gene lost 8 bases, with 15 bases spanning the gap. The CDR3 spans 13 residues. Germline CDR1 and CDR2: GTSNPN and SVGIG (reference sequence). CDR3 sequence: CAWEGLNREKLFF. The CDR3, as DNA: TGTGCCTGGGAGGGCCTAAATCGGGAAAAACTGTTTTTT.

This clone was recorded a few times. J is TRBJ1-6 and V is TRBV2, with a tentative D call TRBD1 (5 bases). Between the trimmed V and J ends, which lost 3 bases and 8 bases, there was a span of 14 bases. Looked up from germline, CDR1 is SNHLY and CDR2 is FYNNEI. There are 15 residues in the CDR3. Here the CDR3 DNA reads TGTGCCAGCAGTGAGCGCGGGGCTGATTATTCACCCCTCCACTTT. Amino acids: CASSERGADYSPLHF.

V gene TRBV5-4 combines with J gene TRBJ1-1; 7 bases align to TRBD1. CDR3 length equals 16 residues. J was trimmed by 6 bases and V by 6 bases; bases with no gene match: 17. Germline V gene lookup returns CDR1 SGHNT and CDR2 YYREEE (reference sequence). This CDR3 is CASTPGGGGSGAEAFF. The CDR3 region has the DNA TGTGCCAGCACCCCAGGGGGAGGTGGTAGTGGGGCTGAAGCTTTCTTT.

This clone was recorded only once. The CDR3 sequence is CAISESTGGGNEQFF. The DNA for the CDR3 is TGTGCCATCAGTGAGTCGACGGGAGGTGGGAATGAGCAGTTCTTC. V and J are TRBV10-3 and TRBJ2-1, with TRBD2 identical over 7 bases. CDR1 and CDR2 from the germline V gene are ENHRY and SYGVKD. The CDR3 covers 15 residues. The V and J ends lost 0 bases and 7 bases, in that order; junction bases with no gene match: 6.

The rearrangement joins TRBV15 to TRBJ2-1; possibly TRBD2 for D (5 bases). The CDR3 runs to 12 residues. Trimming removed 3 bases from V and 7 bases from J, with 7 bases in between. In germline, CDR1 is LNHNV, CDR2 YYDKDF (reference sequence). This chain's CDR3 is CATSSGGNEQFF. CDR3 in DNA: TGTGCCACCAGCAGTGGCGGGAATGAGCAGTTCTTC. Looking up the rest from reference TRBV15 and TRBJ2-1 gives the full variable domain: DAMVIQNPRYQVTQFGKPVTLSCSQTLNHNVMYWYQQKSSQAPKLLFHYYDKDFNNEADTPDNFQSRRPNTSFCFLDIRSPGLGDTAMYLCATSSGGNEQFFGPGTRLTVL.

The V call is TRBV2, the J call TRBJ1-2, with a possible D match to TRBD1 (5 bases). V shed 7 bases and J shed 4 bases, with 13 bases lying between them. The CDR3 length is 13 residues. Germline CDR1 reads SNHLY; CDR2 reads FYNNEI. CDR3 sequence reads: CASTEIGAYGYTF. The CDR3, as DNA: TGTGCCAGCACCGAAATAGGGGCCTATGGCTACACCTTC.